This T cell receptor beta chain was retrieved from a study of T cells in Graves' hyperthyroidism and ophthalmopathy. The overall study: Peripheral blood collection took place at initial diagnosis, before any treatment. Study-wide points: A model of 13 V-J features distinguished ophthalmopathy from stable hyperthyroidism.

There are 14 residues in the CDR3. V lost 6 bases, J lost 9 bases, and 18 bases lay in between. Germline V gene lookup returns CDR1 SGHAT and CDR2 FQNNGV. This clonotype was seen a handful of times. What it binds is not known. Ophthalmopathy patients showed a Clinical Activity Score of at least 3, NOSPECS grade of at least 4 and duration under 3 months. From RNA transcripts, TCR beta CDR3 regions were amplified. The TCR CDR3 first-round RT-PCR relied on the HTBI primer set. One entry per CDR3 protein results from TCRdb running MiXCR on the multiplex PCR reads. This table has approximately 330,000 distinct CDR3 sequences, roughly an eighth appearing once.

The chain links TRBV11-2 to TRBJ2-1; D is perhaps TRBD2 (6 bases). The source of this sequence is a woman aged 40 to 50 with Graves' ophthalmopathy. Specimen: blood. The CDR3 DNA sequence: TGTGCCAGCAGTCAGAACGGGGACTTCAGTGAGCAGTTCTTC. Translating gives CASSQNGDFSEQFF.